The rows below give T cell receptor beta chains drawn from one sample of a study of T cell repertoires in cytomegalovirus infection. Their antigens remain unidentified. In TCRdb, the reads were re-called with MiXCR into one record per CDR3 protein. In the table there are around 100,000 distinct CDR3 sequences, roughly 40% of which are singletons. This sample comprised CD8+ T cells from cultured PBMCs, obtained from culture after CMV antigen stimulation. These TCRs come from a human donor in good health (CMV status not recorded). Some clones in this sample may be carry-over from other donors' samples. Both conserved end residues are part of each CDR3. D genes are given only for firm matches. Part of the rows lack a size; the others show once, few, many or a class for expanded clones.

clone_size: -; v_call: TRBV4-1; d_call: -; j_call: TRBJ2-7; cdr3_aa: CASSPETGYEQYF; cdr3_nt: TGCGCCAGCAGCCCCGAGACAGGCTACGAGCAGTACTTC
clone_size: -; v_call: TRBV4-1; d_call: -; j_call: TRBJ2-2; cdr3_aa: CASSQDQAGRGELFF; cdr3_nt: TGCGCCAGCAGCCAAGATCAGGCAGGACGGGGGGAGCTGTTTTTT
clone_size: once; v_call: TRBV28; d_call: -; j_call: TRBJ2-7; cdr3_aa: CASSVVGRGDEQYF; cdr3_nt: TGTGCCAGCAGCGTAGTAGGGAGAGGGGATGAGCAGTACTTC
clone_size: -; v_call: TRBV27; d_call: -; j_call: TRBJ2-3; cdr3_aa: CASSFSDGTDTQYF; cdr3_nt: TGTGCCAGCAGTTTCAGCGATGGGACAGATACGCAGTATTTT
clone_size: many; v_call: TRBV7-6; d_call: -; j_call: TRBJ2-5; cdr3_aa: CASSLETGGHLVETQYF; cdr3_nt: TGTGCCAGCAGCTTAGAAACAGGAGGTCACTTGGTGGAGACCCAGTACTTC
clone_size: few; v_call: TRBV2; d_call: TRBD1; j_call: TRBJ2-2; cdr3_aa: CASSADREGGELFF; cdr3_nt: TGTGCCAGCAGTGCTGACAGGGAAGGCGGGGAGCTGTTTTTT
clone_size: -; v_call: TRBV7-9; d_call: TRBD2; j_call: TRBJ2-1; cdr3_aa: CASSPPGRGGPWNEQFF; cdr3_nt: TGTGCCAGCAGCCCACCGGGGCGGGGGGGCCCGTGGAACGAGCAGTTCTTC
clone_size: -; v_call: TRBV7-4; d_call: -; j_call: TRBJ2-7; cdr3_aa: CASTVQGAGEQYF; cdr3_nt: TGTGCCAGCACGGTGCAGGGAGCGGGCGAGCAGTACTTC
clone_size: few; v_call: TRBV7-9; d_call: -; j_call: TRBJ2-1; cdr3_aa: CASSPLSGLSYNEQFF; cdr3_nt: TGTGCCAGCAGCCCACTGAGCGGGCTCTCCTACAATGAGCAGTTCTTC
clone_size: -; v_call: TRBV7-8; d_call: TRBD1; j_call: TRBJ2-1; cdr3_aa: CASSPPDRGFYEQFF; cdr3_nt: TGTGCCAGCAGCCCACCGGACAGGGGGTTCTATGAGCAGTTCTTC
clone_size: -; v_call: TRBV7-8; d_call: -; j_call: TRBJ1-2; cdr3_aa: CASSLGRGSANYGYTF; cdr3_nt: TGTGCCAGCAGCTTGGGCAGGGGTTCTGCTAACTATGGCTACACCTTC
clone_size: -; v_call: TRBV5-1; d_call: -; j_call: TRBJ2-3; cdr3_aa: CASSFTWSSTDTQYF; cdr3_nt: TGCGCCAGCAGCTTTACCTGGTCAAGCACAGATACGCAGTATTTT
clone_size: many; v_call: TRBV12-3/TRBV12-4; d_call: -; j_call: TRBJ2-1; cdr3_aa: CAILTLDRASSYNEQFF; cdr3_nt: TGTGCCATCCTTACTCTGGATAGGGCGAGCTCCTACAATGAGCAGTTCTTC
clone_size: few; v_call: TRBV9; d_call: TRBD1; j_call: TRBJ2-1; cdr3_aa: CASSAPTEGALWNEQFF; cdr3_nt: TGTGCCAGCAGCGCCCCCACTGAGGGGGCCCTTTGGAATGAGCAGTTCTTC
clone_size: -; v_call: TRBV7-2; d_call: TRBD2; j_call: TRBJ2-1; cdr3_aa: CASSLVTGGEQFF; cdr3_nt: TGTGCCAGCAGCTTAGTTACGGGAGGTGAGCAGTTCTTC
clone_size: few; v_call: TRBV12-3/TRBV12-4; d_call: TRBD2; j_call: TRBJ2-1; cdr3_aa: CASSPPWGRGGRALGEQFF; cdr3_nt: TGTGCCAGCAGTCCGCCATGGGGTCGCGGGGGAAGGGCATTGGGTGAGCAGTTCTTC
clone_size: few; v_call: TRBV5-6; d_call: TRBD2; j_call: TRBJ2-5; cdr3_aa: CASNPRYGLAGEETQYF; cdr3_nt: TGTGCCAGCAACCCCCGTTACGGCCTAGCGGGGGAAGAGACCCAGTACTTC
clone_size: -; v_call: TRBV28; d_call: TRBD2; j_call: TRBJ2-7; cdr3_aa: CASRDSGGHEQYF; cdr3_nt: TGTGCCAGCAGAGATAGCGGGGGCCACGAGCAGTACTTC
clone_size: few; v_call: TRBV6-5; d_call: TRBD1; j_call: TRBJ2-5; cdr3_aa: CASSGQGAWETQYF; cdr3_nt: TGTGCCAGCAGCGGACAGGGGGCCTGGGAGACCCAGTACTTC
clone_size: -; v_call: TRBV6-5; d_call: -; j_call: TRBJ1-5; cdr3_aa: CASSYRHSNQPQHF; cdr3_nt: TGTGCCAGCAGTTACAGGCATAGCAATCAGCCCCAGCATTTT
clone_size: few; v_call: TRBV4-1; d_call: TRBD1; j_call: TRBJ1-4; cdr3_aa: CASSLRQGATNEKLFF; cdr3_nt: TGCGCCAGCAGCCTACGACAGGGGGCAACTAATGAAAAACTGTTTTTT
clone_size: many; v_call: TRBV18; d_call: -; j_call: TRBJ1-2; cdr3_aa: CASSPVGADGYTF; cdr3_nt: TGTGCCAGCTCACCAGTAGGGGCCGATGGCTACACCTTC
clone_size: few; v_call: TRBV7-2; d_call: -; j_call: TRBJ1-5; cdr3_aa: CASSLGQGLIQPQHF; cdr3_nt: TGTGCCAGCAGCTTAGGGCAGGGGCTGATTCAGCCCCAGCATTTT
clone_size: -; v_call: TRBV4-1; d_call: -; j_call: TRBJ2-1; cdr3_aa: CASSQDRASYNEQFF; cdr3_nt: TGCGCCAGCAGCCAAGATCGGGCATCTTACAATGAGCAGTTCTTC
clone_size: few; v_call: TRBV2; d_call: TRBD2; j_call: TRBJ2-3; cdr3_aa: CASSVRPAGRDTQYF; cdr3_nt: TGTGCCAGCAGTGTTCGCCCAGCGGGGAGGGATACGCAGTATTTT
clone_size: few; v_call: TRBV29-1; d_call: -; j_call: TRBJ2-7; cdr3_aa: CSVVLTDTYEQYF; cdr3_nt: TGCAGCGTTGTACTGACAGATACCTACGAGCAGTACTTC
clone_size: -; v_call: TRBV5-1; d_call: -; j_call: TRBJ1-1; cdr3_aa: CASRWRDTEAFF; cdr3_nt: TGCGCCAGCAGATGGCGGGACACTGAAGCTTTCTTT
clone_size: -; v_call: TRBV6-2/TRBV6-3; d_call: TRBD2; j_call: TRBJ2-1; cdr3_aa: CASSYSSGGPPGEQFF; cdr3_nt: TGTGCCAGCAGTTACTCAAGCGGGGGTCCGCCGGGTGAGCAGTTCTTC
clone_size: few; v_call: TRBV2; d_call: -; j_call: TRBJ1-5; cdr3_aa: CASSDGLWQPQHF; cdr3_nt: TGTGCCAGCAGTGATGGGTTGTGGCAGCCCCAGCATTTT
clone_size: -; v_call: TRBV5-1; d_call: TRBD1; j_call: TRBJ2-3; cdr3_aa: CASRPGQGGVTQYF; cdr3_nt: TGCGCCAGCAGACCCGGACAGGGGGGTGTTACGCAGTATTTT
clone_size: few; v_call: TRBV7-6; d_call: -; j_call: TRBJ2-6; cdr3_aa: CASSPWGESSGANVLTF; cdr3_nt: TGTGCCAGCAGCCCGTGGGGAGAGAGCTCTGGGGCCAACGTCCTGACTTTC
clone_size: many; v_call: TRBV7-9; d_call: -; j_call: TRBJ1-1; cdr3_aa: CASSLRAAQPGLETEAFF; cdr3_nt: TGTGCCAGCAGCTTACGGGCGGCCCAGCCGGGGTTGGAGACTGAAGCTTTCTTT
clone_size: once; v_call: TRBV6-5; d_call: TRBD1; j_call: TRBJ1-5; cdr3_aa: CASRHLTGEQPQHF; cdr3_nt: TGTGCCAGCAGGCACCTGACAGGGGAACAGCCCCAGCATTTT
clone_size: once; v_call: TRBV7-4; d_call: -; j_call: TRBJ2-4; cdr3_aa: CANSGGVQGKNIQYF; cdr3_nt: TGTGCCAACAGCGGCGGGGTTCAGGGCAAAAACATTCAGTACTTC
clone_size: -; v_call: TRBV20-1; d_call: -; j_call: TRBJ2-2; cdr3_aa: CSARVYNTGELFF; cdr3_nt: TGCAGTGCTAGAGTATATAACACCGGGGAGCTGTTTTTT